What follows are 2 T cell receptor beta chains derived from one specimen sequenced in a study of cytomegalovirus exposure and HLA in healthy donors. The protocol was immunoSEQ multiplex PCR, while the TCRdb copy is restricted to in-frame clones and leaves out a portion. This table has roughly 150,000 clones, roughly 89% appearing once. Sequenced: PBMCs. These receptors were obtained from a woman under 30 in good health and CMV-seropositive.

CDR3 in amino acids: CASSYQGPYEQYF. The CDR3 bases are TGTGCCAGCAGTTACCAGGGTCCCTACGAGCAGTACTTC. J is TRBJ2-7 and V is TRBV6-5; possibly TRBD1 for D (5 bases). The CDR3 has 13 amino acids. The germline V gene encodes CDR1 MNHEY and CDR2 SVGAGI. Trimming removed 2 bases from V and 2 bases from J, with 7 bases in between.

The chain uses TRBV9 and TRBJ2-1; 7 bases agree with TRBD2. V trimming: 0 bases; J trimming: 8 bases; junction bases outside the gene matches: 5. CDR1 is SGDLS and CDR2 is YYNGEE in the germline V gene. The CDR3 consists of 14 residues. The CDR3 DNA is TGTGCCAGCAGCGTAGGGGGCGGGAGCGATGAGCAGTTCTTC. This translates into CASSVGGGSDEQFF.